This T cell receptor beta chain was recorded in a study of blood T cells in healthy people across ages. Notes on the study in general: TCR beta diversity, measured per million T cells, fell in a roughly linear way with age. No one knew whether donors had CMV, which possibly confounded expanded clonotype changes.

As to this clonotype: The target antigen is unknown.

V was pared by 8 bases and J by 4 bases, with 12 bases between. The CDR3 totals 13 residues. Sample-barcoded 5' priming and a J-beta primer mix drove a second PCR of roughly 6 to 12 cycles. Samples each returned at least 2.5 million CDR3-containing paired-end reads. TCRdb re-called the 5' RACE reads with MiXCR, one entry per CDR3 protein. Here the sample spans over 1,500,000 distinct CDR3 sequences, approximately 50% being singletons. Specimen: blood. This rearrangement joins TRBV12-3 or TRBV12-4 to TRBJ1-5; a possible D gene is TRBD1 (5 bases). The receptor was derived from a woman aged 40 to 50 in good health. The CDR3 here is CASRDSLNQPQHF. The CDR3 DNA reads as TGTGCCAGCCGAGACAGCCTAAATCAGCCCCAGCATTTT.